What follows are 29 T cell receptor beta chains derived from one specimen sequenced in a study of control samples from healthy donors and cancer patients. TCRdb's table, derived via immunoSEQ multiplex PCR, lists solely in-frame clones and lacks some. There are some 120,000 clones in the sample; around 92% occur only once, and less than 40% lies in the top ten. Sequenced input: blood. The receptors here all came from a man in his fifties in good health.

This sequence joins TRBV5-4 and TRBJ1-3; possibly TRBD1 for D (5 bases). Germline assignment: CDR1 SGHNT and CDR2 YYREEE (reference sequence). With 2 bases removed from V and 4 bases from J, the gap between germline ends came to 16 bases. The CDR3 is made up of 16 amino acids. The CDR3 is CASSLAGLPNGNTIYF. CDR3 DNA: TGTGCCAGCAGCTTAGCGGGACTGCCCAACGGAAACACCATATATTTT. The variable domain in full, with the rest retrieved from reference TRBV5-4 and TRBJ1-3, is ETGVTQSPTHLIKTRGQQVTLRCSSQSGHNTVSWYQQALGQGPQFIFQYYREEENGRGNFPPRFSGLQFPNYSSELNVNALELDDSALYLCASSLAGLPNGNTIYFGEGSWLTVV.

This chain joins TRBV5-1 and TRBJ2-7, with 12 bases that match TRBD2. V dropped 4 bases and J dropped 2; count of bases not matched to a gene: 10. Per germline, CDR1 SGHRS and CDR2 YFSETQ. This CDR3 has 17 amino acids. DNA for the CDR3: TGCGCCAGCAGCCCCACCAATACTAGCGGGGGGACCTACGAGCAGTACTTC. Residues: CASSPTNTSGGTYEQYF.

This clone showed up just once. The rearrangement uses TRBV28 and TRBJ2-5; 7 positions match TRBD1. The CDR3 is 15 residues long. V was clipped by 4 bases and J by 5 bases; unmatched bases: 10. CDR1 is MDHEN and CDR2 is SYDVKM in the germline V gene. The CDR3 spells CASSSGQPGKETQYF. CDR3 DNA sequence: TGTGCCAGCAGTTCGGGACAGCCGGGCAAGGAGACCCAGTACTTC.

The chain links TRBV20-1 to TRBJ1-1; D is unclear. Germline V gene sequence: CDR1 DFQATT, CDR2 SNEGSKA (reference sequence). The V gene lost 3 bases and the J gene lost 3 bases, with 8 bases spanning the gap. CDR3 length: 12 amino acids. The CDR3 DNA reads as TGCAGTGCTAGTTTGGCTTACACTGAAGCTTTCTTT. Its protein product is CSASLAYTEAFF.

V is TRBV4-1 and J is TRBJ2-7; TRBD1 agrees at 11 bases. This CDR3 spans 15 amino acids. V lost 2 bases, J lost 5 bases, and 5 bases stayed unmatched. From germline, CDR1 is MGHRA and CDR2 YSYEKL. As DNA, the CDR3 is TGCGCCAGCAGCCAACTAGGGACAGGGGGTAACGAGCAGTACTTC. It translates to CASSQLGTGGNEQYF.

This chain links TRBV5-4 with TRBJ2-5; D is perhaps TRBD2 (5 bases). The CDR3 is 15 amino acids. The germline V and J ends were trimmed by 4 bases and 1 base, with 14 bases remaining between them. Germline-derived CDR1 and CDR2 are SGHNT and YYREEE (reference sequence). DNA of the CDR3: TGTGCCAGCAGCCTTACTAGTGTCCCCCAAGAGACCCAGTACTTC. As protein: CASSLTSVPQETQYF.

J is TRBJ2-3 and V is TRBV27; D might be TRBD1 or TRBD2, each matching 5 bases. The germline gives CDR1 MNHEY, CDR2 SMNVEV (reference sequence). The CDR3 loop spans 16 amino acids. Trimming removed 6 bases from V and 0 bases from J, with 16 bases in between. CDR3 in DNA: TGTGCCAGCAGGCTTCGAAGGGGAGATAGCACAGATACGCAGTATTTT. This translates into CASRLRRGDSTDTQYF.

This chain joins TRBV3-1 (or the pseudogene TRBV3-2) and TRBJ2-6, with D perhaps being TRBD1 or TRBD2 (5 bases each). Trimming left V 3 bases short and J 4 bases short, with 16 bases between. The germline V gene has CDR1 LGHDT and CDR2 YNNKEL (reference sequence). The CDR3 totals 17 residues. CDR3 residues: CASSHGILRDGANVLTF. The CDR3, as DNA: TGTGCCAGCAGCCATGGGATTTTACGGGACGGGGCCAACGTCCTGACTTTC.

The rearrangement links TRBV7-2 to TRBJ1-3; D is uncertain. CDR3 length equals 16 residues. The germline V and J ends were trimmed by 5 bases and 0 bases, with 14 bases remaining between them. From germline, CDR1 is SGHTA and CDR2 FQGNSA. CDR3: CASSQSRRNSGNTIYF. Written as DNA, the CDR3 is TGTGCCAGCAGCCAATCTAGGCGGAACTCTGGAAACACCATATATTTT. The entire variable domain, with the rest obtained from reference TRBV7-2 and TRBJ1-3, is as follows: GAGVSQSPSNKVTEKGKDVELRCDPISGHTALYWYRQSLGQGLEFLIYFQGNSAPDKSGLPSDRFSAERTGGSVSTLTIQRTQQEDSAVYLCASSQSRRNSGNTIYFGEGSWLTVV.

The chain recombines TRBV6-2 or TRBV6-3 with TRBJ2-2, with 12 bases lining up with TRBD2. The CDR3 is made up of 18 amino acids. The germline V gene encodes CDR1 MNHEY and CDR2 SVGEGT. J was trimmed by 0 bases and V by 2 bases; bases with no gene match: 4. The CDR3 is CASSYPSGGAPNTGELFF. The CDR3 DNA reads TGTGCCAGCAGTTACCCTAGCGGGGGGGCCCCGAACACCGGGGAGCTGTTTTTT.

V gene TRBV2 combines with J gene TRBJ1-1; D unresolved. The CDR3 sequence is 11 residues long. The V gene's germline CDR1 is SNHLY and CDR2 FYNNEI. Trimming removed 8 bases at V and 1 base at J, with 5 bases between. CDR3 nucleotide sequence: TGTGCCAGCTGGGGGAACACTGAAGCTTTCTTT. It yields the protein CASWGNTEAFF.

The chain employs TRBV3-1 (or the pseudogene TRBV3-2) and TRBJ1-1, with D unresolved. V was cut by 3 bases and J by 0 bases, with 8 bases left in between. CDR3 length: 14 residues. The germline V gene has CDR1 LGHDT and CDR2 YNNKEL (reference sequence). CDR3 in DNA: TGTGCCAGCAGCCATCTTTGGGTGAACACTGAAGCTTTCTTT. Translated: CASSHLWVNTEAFF.

As concerns this clone: Within the sample, other DNA sequences also encode this same CDR3. CDR3 sequence reads: CASSQGQGYGYTF. In DNA, the CDR3 is TGCGCCAGCAGCCAAGGACAGGGGTATGGCTACACCTTC. V is TRBV4-1 and J is TRBJ1-2, with TRBD1 matching over 8 bases. The germline V gene encodes CDR1 MGHRA and CDR2 YSYEKL. The CDR3 is made up of 13 amino acids. The V and J ends lost 1 base and 5 bases, in that order; junction bases with no gene match: 0.

The chain has TRBV5-1 and TRBJ1-1, with D unclear. Germline CDR1 and CDR2: SGHRS and YFSETQ. The CDR3 has 14 residues. V was pared by 4 bases and J by 1 base, with 11 bases between. CDR3: CASSVDGENTEAFF. The CDR3 DNA reads TGCGCCAGCAGCGTGGACGGTGAGAACACTGAAGCTTTCTTT.

The chain links TRBV5-1 to TRBJ2-5; D may correspond to TRBD1 or TRBD2 (5 bases each). CDR3 length: 16 residues. Trimming took 0 bases from V and 1 from J, leaving 13 bases between them. Per germline, CDR1 SGHRS and CDR2 YFSETQ. CDR3 in DNA: TGCGCCAGCAGCTTGGGAACAGGAGGTCGCCAAGAGACCCAGTACTTC. Its protein product is CASSLGTGGRQETQYF.

The V and J genes are TRBV25-1 and TRBJ2-2, with D hard to call. Germline CDR1 and CDR2: MGHDK and SYGVNS. Trimming shortened V by 3 bases and J by 5 bases, and 10 bases separated the two germline ends. This CDR3 contains 14 residues. The CDR3 spells CASSDLGLTGELFF. The CDR3 region has the DNA TGTGCCAGCAGTGACCTCGGGTTAACCGGGGAGCTGTTTTTT.

This rearrangement joins TRBV20-1 to TRBJ1-5; no clear D gene. The V end was cut by 3 bases, the J end by 0 bases, with 9 bases between. Germline CDR1 reads DFQATT; CDR2 reads SNEGSKA (reference sequence). The CDR3 has 14 amino acids. In nucleotides, the CDR3 is TGCAGTGCTAGTTTCACGGGTAGCAATCAGCCCCAGCATTTT. Protein: CSASFTGSNQPQHF.

This rearrangement joins TRBV11-2 to TRBJ1-1, with D maybe TRBD1 (5 bases). The V end was cut by 0 bases, the J end by 0 bases, with 8 bases between. Germline V gives CDR1 SGHAT, CDR2 FQNNGV. The CDR3 sequence is 15 residues long. Here the CDR3 DNA reads TGTGCCAGCAGCTTAGAAGGCAGGGTGAACACTGAAGCTTTCTTT. It encodes CASSLEGRVNTEAFF.

The chain carries TRBV6-2 or TRBV6-3 and TRBJ2-5, with TRBD1 matching over 8 bases. The CDR3 has 15 amino acids. Germline V lookup: CDR1 MNHEY, CDR2 SVGEGT. J gave up 9 bases and V 6 bases, and 15 bases lay outside the gene matches. CDR3 sequence (DNA): TGTGCCAGCAGCCGTCCCGGGACAGGATTCGGGGCCCAGTACTTC. Protein: CASSRPGTGFGAQYF.

V is TRBV12-3 or TRBV12-4 and J is TRBJ2-2; D ambiguous. The CDR3 sequence is 13 residues long. The germline V and J ends were trimmed by 6 bases and 0 bases, with 5 bases remaining between them. Written as DNA, the CDR3 is TGTGCCAGCAGGGTAACGAACACCGGGGAGCTGTTTTTT. Its protein is CASRVTNTGELFF.

V usage is TRBV5-6 and J usage is TRBJ1-1; unclear D gene. In germline, CDR1 is SGHDT, CDR2 YYEEEE. This CDR3 is built from 15 residues. Between the trimmed V and J ends, which lost 2 bases and 4 bases, there was a span of 15 bases. CDR3 sequence: CASSLMGELATEAFF. In nucleotides, the CDR3 is TGTGCCAGCAGCTTAATGGGTGAATTGGCCACTGAAGCTTTCTTT.

The genes are TRBV5-6 and TRBJ1-3, with 8 bases matching TRBD1. Germline V gene data show CDR1 as SGHDT and CDR2 as YYEEEE. V lost 6 bases to trimming and J lost 2 bases; unmatched junction nucleotides: 4. The CDR3 is made up of 14 amino acids. The CDR3 loop reads CASTRGQAGNTIYF. The DNA of the CDR3 is TGTGCCAGCACGCGGGGACAGGCTGGAAACACCATATATTTT.

This chain uses TRBV6-5 with TRBJ1-5; D unresolved. The germline V gene encodes CDR1 MNHEY and CDR2 SVGAGI. V gave up 6 bases and J gave up 3 bases, with 9 bases separating them. The CDR3 runs to 13 residues. The DNA of the CDR3 is TGTGCCAGCAGGGCCGAGTACAATCAGCCCCAGCATTTT. Its protein is CASRAEYNQPQHF.

This clone was observed once. This sequence joins TRBV30 and TRBJ2-2, with D possibly matching TRBD2 (6 bases). V dropped 7 bases and J dropped 0 bases, with 15 bases sitting between them. CDR3 length equals 15 residues. The germline gives CDR1 GTSNPN, CDR2 SVGIG (reference sequence). DNA for the CDR3: TGTGCCTCCTCCGGGACTCCGGCGAACACCGGGGAGCTGTTTTTT. Encoded protein: CASSGTPANTGELFF.

V and J are TRBV11-2 and TRBJ1-2; the match to TRBD1 covers 8 bases. The CDR3 loop spans 13 amino acids. Germline assignment: CDR1 SGHAT and CDR2 FQNNGV. Unmatched junction bases numbered 2, after V lost 4 bases and J lost 4 bases. CDR3 nucleotide sequence: TGTGCCAGCAGCTCTGACAGGGGCTATGGCTACACCTTC. It codes for CASSSDRGYGYTF.

The J gene is TRBJ1-6, the V gene TRBV11-2; no clear D. The CDR3 runs 12 residues. Germline V gene sequence: CDR1 SGHAT, CDR2 FQNNGV. V shed 4 bases and J shed 9 bases, with 7 bases lying between them. The CDR3: CASSSRGSPLHF. As DNA, the CDR3 is TGTGCCAGCAGCTCCCGGGGTTCACCCCTCCACTTT.

V is TRBV5-6 and J is TRBJ2-7; the D gene is possibly TRBD1 (6 bases). V was cut by 0 bases and J by 6 bases, with 10 bases left in between. This CDR3 contains 13 residues. CDR1 and CDR2 from the germline V gene are SGHDT and YYEEEE. CDR3 nucleotides: TGTGCCAGCAGCTTGGAATCCAGGGGCGAGCAGTACTTC. It codes for CASSLESRGEQYF.

CDR3 amino acids: CASSLGAANSYEQYF. The CDR3, as DNA: TGTGCCAGCAGCTTAGGGGCTGCCAACTCCTACGAGCAGTACTTC. This rearrangement joins TRBV7-6 to TRBJ2-7; D remains ambiguous. The V gene lost 1 base and the J gene lost 0 bases, with 10 bases spanning the gap. The germline V gene has CDR1 SGHVS and CDR2 FNYEAQ. This CDR3 has 15 amino acids.

The chain employs TRBV19 and TRBJ1-1, with 11 bases matching TRBD1. This CDR3 has 15 amino acids. Germline loops: CDR1 LNHDA, CDR2 SQIVND (reference sequence). V lost 3 bases, J lost 2 bases, and 2 bases stayed unmatched. The CDR3 loop reads CASSMGQGVNTEAFF. Written as DNA, the CDR3 is TGTGCCAGTAGTATGGGACAGGGGGTAAACACTGAAGCTTTCTTT.